This TCR beta chain stems from a study of blood T cell repertoires in COVID-19. At the level of the study: Samples taken during acute and convalescent COVID-19 were collected in the United States, Italy and Spain. T cells, B-cell-depleted T cells, or PBMCs provided the cDNA or gDNA that served as material.

CDR1 is MDHEN, CDR2 SYDVKM, per germline. Trimming shortened V by 2 bases and J by 4 bases, and 8 bases separated the two germline ends. This CDR3 comprises 13 residues. Original analysis: Amplifying reference gene primers gave estimates of nucleated cell counts. Generated by immunoSEQ multiplex PCR, the TCRdb table keeps only in-frame clones and is missing some. V and J calls and clone size come straight from that table; D and trimming were deduced from the DNA. The top ten hold 6.5% to 8% of the sample, which has 60,000 to 75,000 clones, around nine tenths seen once. The genes are TRBV28 and TRBJ2-5, with D unresolved. The sequenced sample consisted of peripheral blood. The sequence derives from a man aged 40-49 years with COVID-19, enrolled during active disease. CDR3 sequence: CASSLKPGETQYF. In DNA form, the CDR3 reads TGTGCCAGCAGTTTAAAGCCTGGAGAGACCCAGTACTTC.